The subject of this entry is one TCR beta chain. These data come from a study of blood T cell repertoires in COVID-19. Study summary: PBMCs, B-cell-depleted T cells, or T cells provided the cDNA or gDNA that made up the material.

The study drew participants aged about 18 to 89 years from fewer than 30 US areas. Participant-given clinical history determined each cohort assignment. Cohort 3 donors were reported recovered after two negative PCRs, clearance, or symptom resolution. The method was immunoSEQ multiplex PCR; TCRdb's version includes in-frame clones alone and lacks a portion of them. The repertoire has roughly 320,000 clones, 65% to 90% of them found once; the top ten carry 3.5% to 5%. The sample taken for sequencing was PBMCs or T cells enriched from blood (not recorded which). The receptor comes from a young man who had recovered from COVID-19.

CDR3: CASSYPGLNDEQFF. The CDR3 coding sequence is TGTGCCAGCAGTTACCCCGGACTAAACGATGAGCAGTTCTTC. The J gene is TRBJ2-1, the V gene TRBV6-5; D may be TRBD2 (6 bases). Per germline, CDR1 MNHEY and CDR2 SVGAGI. Trimming removed 2 bases at V and 8 bases at J, with 13 bases between. The CDR3 runs to 14 residues.